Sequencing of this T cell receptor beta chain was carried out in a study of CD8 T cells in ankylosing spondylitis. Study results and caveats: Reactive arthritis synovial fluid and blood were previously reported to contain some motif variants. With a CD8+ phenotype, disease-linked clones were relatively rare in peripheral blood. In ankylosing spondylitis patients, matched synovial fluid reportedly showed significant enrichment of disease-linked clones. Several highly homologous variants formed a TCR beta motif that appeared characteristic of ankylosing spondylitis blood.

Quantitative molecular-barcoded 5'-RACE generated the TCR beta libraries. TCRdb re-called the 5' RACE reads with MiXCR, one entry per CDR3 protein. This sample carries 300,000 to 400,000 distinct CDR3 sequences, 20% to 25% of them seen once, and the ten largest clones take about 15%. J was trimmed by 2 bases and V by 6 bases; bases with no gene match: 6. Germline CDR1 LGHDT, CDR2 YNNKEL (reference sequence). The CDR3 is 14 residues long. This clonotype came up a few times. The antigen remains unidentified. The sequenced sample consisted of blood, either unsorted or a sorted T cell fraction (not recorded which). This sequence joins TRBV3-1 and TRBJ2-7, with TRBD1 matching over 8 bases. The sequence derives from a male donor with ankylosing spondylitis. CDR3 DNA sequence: TGTGCCAGCAGGGCAGGGGGCCATACCTACGAGCAGTACTTC. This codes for CASRAGGHTYEQYF.